The clone carrying this T cell receptor (beta chain) was detected only once. What it binds is unknown. This entry comes from a study of cytomegalovirus exposure and HLA in healthy donors. Whole-study findings and limits: After further analysis at a later stage, 16,951 TCR beta sequences were associated with HLA alleles at 0.05 false discovery rate.

V was clipped by 5 bases and J by 7 bases; unmatched bases: 9. The germline V gene encodes CDR1 MRHNA and CDR2 SNTAGT. CDR3 length: 15 residues. 13 Jbeta primers and 60 Vbeta primers were used for the PCR. Some clones are missing from TCRdb's copy, which holds only in-frame ones; the method was immunoSEQ multiplex PCR. The table lists around 150,000 clones, roughly 79% of them singletons. The sample comprised PBMCs. This chain uses TRBV6-4 with TRBJ2-1; 9 bases map to TRBD2. The source is a male donor in good health and CMV-seronegative. The CDR3 DNA reads TGTGCCAGCAGTCCCATAGCGGGAGAGGGGAATGAGCAGTTCTTC. As protein: CASSPIAGEGNEQFF.